The rows below give T cell receptor beta chains drawn from one sample of a study of T cell responses to AZD1222 COVID-19 vaccine. The protocol was immunoSEQ multiplex PCR, while the TCRdb copy is restricted to in-frame clones and leaves out a portion. The sample records about 140,000 clones, about nine tenths being singletons. The material was peripheral blood, obtained on day 0 of AZD1222 vaccination. These receptors originate from an adult in good health. The CDR3 runs from the conserved cysteine through the conserved F or W. The D gene is left open where the match is weak. The size entry is marked missing in some rows and otherwise reads once, few, many or a size class.

clone_size j_call d_call v_call cdr3_aa cdr3_nt
. TRBJ1-6 . TRBV3-1/TRBV3-2 CASNGDRRNSPLHF TGTGCCAGCAACGGAGACAGGAGAAATTCACCCCTCCACTTT
. TRBJ1-4 . TRBV27 CASSLSRREAGNEKLFF TGTGCCAGCAGTTTATCGAGGCGGGAGGCTGGTAATGAAAAACTGTTTTTT
. TRBJ2-3 TRBD1 TRBV7-9 CASNGRRDRGLEDTQYF TGTGCCAGCAACGGAAGAAGGGACAGGGGGCTGGAAGATACGCAGTATTTT
. TRBJ1-3 TRBD1 TRBV6-4 CASPRGHGNTIYF TGTGCCAGTCCCAGGGGGCACGGAAACACCATATATTTT
. TRBJ1-6 . TRBV27 CASSKHYNSPLHF TGTGCCAGCAGTAAACACTATAATTCACCCCTCCACTTT
once TRBJ2-2 . TRBV10-3 CAISGGDLNTGELFF TGTGCCATCAGTGGAGGGGACCTGAACACCGGGGAGCTGTTTTTT
. TRBJ2-7 TRBD1 TRBV7-9 CASSLTRQGIYEQYF TGTGCCAGCAGCTTGACCCGACAGGGAATCTACGAGCAGTACTTC
. TRBJ1-2 . TRBV28 CASSYSTGVYGYTF TGTGCCAGCAGTTATTCGACGGGGGTCTATGGCTACACCTTC
. TRBJ2-1 . TRBV7-8 CASSLSRDYNEQFF TGTGCCAGCAGCTTATCCCGGGACTACAATGAGCAGTTCTTC
. TRBJ2-3 . TRBV7-9 CASSLQGPSTDTQYF TGTGCCAGCAGCTTACAGGGGCCCAGCACAGATACGCAGTATTTT
. TRBJ2-3 TRBD2 TRBV5-1 CASSSGLAGTDTQYF TGCGCCAGCAGCTCGGGACTAGCGGGGACAGATACGCAGTATTTT
. TRBJ1-2 . TRBV13 CASSSRDMGTGYGYTF TGTGCCAGCAGCTCCCGGGATATGGGCACGGGCTATGGCTACACCTTC
. TRBJ2-5 . TRBV19 CASSMRFPGEMETQYF TGTGCCAGTAGTATGCGTTTCCCGGGAGAGATGGAGACCCAGTACTTC
. TRBJ2-3 TRBD2 TRBV5-1 CASSWVLAEPTDTQYF TGCGCCAGCAGTTGGGTTCTAGCGGAGCCCACAGATACGCAGTATTTT
. TRBJ1-1 . TRBV19 CASSESQVRNTEAFF TGTGCCAGTAGTGAATCTCAGGTCCGGAACACTGAAGCTTTCTTT
. TRBJ2-7 TRBD1 TRBV2 CASSMGQLYEQYF TGTGCCAGCAGTATGGGACAGCTCTACGAGCAGTACTTC
few TRBJ2-3 . TRBV9 CASSVATAIDTQYF TGTGCCAGCAGCGTAGCGACAGCGATAGATACGCAGTATTTT
. TRBJ1-1 TRBD1 TRBV19 CASMTGIANTEAFF TGTGCCAGTATGACAGGGATAGCGAACACTGAAGCTTTCTTT
. TRBJ1-2 TRBD1 TRBV7-9 CASSRGQGYGYTF TGTGCCAGCAGCCGGGGACAGGGCTATGGCTACACCTTC
. TRBJ2-7 . TRBV27 CASSLNGYEQYF TGTGCCAGCAGTTTAAACGGCTACGAGCAGTACTTC
. TRBJ1-6 . TRBV5-1 CASSLVAGISSPLHF TGCGCCAGCAGCTTGGTGGCGGGGATAAGTTCACCCCTCCACTTT
once TRBJ2-7 . TRBV6-5 CASKTMYYEQYF TGTGCCAGCAAGACAATGTATTACGAGCAGTACTTC
. TRBJ2-5 TRBD2 TRBV28 CASSSIGGRGETQYF TGTGCCAGCAGTTCAATTGGCGGGAGGGGAGAGACCCAGTACTTC
. TRBJ2-3 . TRBV29-1 CSALEDTDTQYF TGCAGCGCCCTGGAGGACACAGATACGCAGTATTTT
. TRBJ1-5 . TRBV7-2 CASSLVAGRNQPQHF TGTGCCAGCAGCTTAGTCGCAGGGCGCAATCAGCCCCAGCATTTT
. TRBJ1-1 . TRBV7-9 CASGGGWGAFF TGTGCCAGCGGTGGCGGATGGGGAGCTTTCTTT
once TRBJ1-4 . TRBV19 CASIPSGRPNEKLFF TGTGCCAGTATACCCTCGGGCAGGCCTAATGAAAAACTGTTTTTT
once TRBJ2-7 TRBD1 TRBV18 CASSPSPGQGVPYEQYF TGTGCCAGCTCACCCTCTCCGGGACAGGGGGTCCCCTACGAGCAGTACTTC
. TRBJ1-1 . TRBV21-1 CASSKAIRVWTEAFF TGTGCCAGCAGCAAAGCGATTAGGGTTTGGACTGAAGCTTTCTTT
once TRBJ2-1 . TRBV2 CASRTYNEQFF TGTGCCAGCAGGACCTACAATGAGCAGTTCTTC
. TRBJ1-5 . TRBV10-3 CAISLRQINYSNQPQHF TGTGCCATCAGTCTAAGACAGATAAATTATAGCAATCAGCCCCAGCATTTT
. TRBJ2-7 TRBD2 TRBV27 CASSLLASYEQYF TGTGCCAGCAGTCTACTAGCGTCCTACGAGCAGTACTTC
. TRBJ1-5 . TRBV3-1/TRBV3-2 CASSQERGQPQHF TGTGCCAGCAGCCAAGAGAGAGGTCAGCCCCAGCATTTT
. TRBJ1-2 TRBD1 TRBV5-5 CASRRPGTGYGYTF TGTGCCAGCAGACGGCCAGGGACAGGTTATGGCTACACCTTC
. TRBJ2-7 TRBD1 TRBV5-1 CASGAGQGITYEQYF TGCGCCAGCGGCGCGGGACAGGGTATAACCTACGAGCAGTACTTC
. TRBJ1-3 . TRBV19 CASKQTHSGNTIYF TGTGCCAGTAAACAGACCCACTCTGGAAACACCATATATTTT
. TRBJ1-3 . TRBV4-1 CASSQGLVPSRNTIYF TGCGCCAGCAGCCAGGGTTTGGTCCCATCGAGGAACACCATATATTTT
. TRBJ1-5 . TRBV3-1/TRBV3-2 CASSQGYQPQHF TGTGCCAGCAGCCAGGGATACCAGCCCCAGCATTTT
once TRBJ2-2 TRBD1 TRBV11-2 CASNLIQGAGELFF TGTGCCAGCAACCTTATACAGGGGGCCGGGGAGCTGTTTTTT
. TRBJ1-6 . TRBV5-1 CASTPDSYNSPLHF TGCGCCAGCACCCCGGACTCCTATAATTCACCCCTCCACTTT
once TRBJ2-6 . TRBV29-1 CSVVGQDHLSGANVLTF TGCAGCGTTGTGGGGCAGGATCATTTATCTGGGGCCAACGTCCTGACTTTC
. TRBJ2-1 . TRBV2 CASSGLIEQFF TGTGCCAGCAGTGGATTGATTGAGCAGTTCTTC
. TRBJ2-3 TRBD1 TRBV7-9 CASSPTRTGSTDTQYF TGTGCCAGCAGCCCGACTCGGACAGGTTCCACAGATACGCAGTATTTT
. TRBJ1-2 TRBD1 TRBV6-5 CASSRAGTGDGYTF TGTGCCAGCAGCCGAGCCGGGACAGGGGATGGCTACACCTTC
. TRBJ2-1 . TRBV3-1/TRBV3-2 CASSQVGDEQFF TGTGCCAGCAGCCAAGTAGGGGATGAGCAGTTCTTC
. TRBJ2-7 . TRBV6-5 CASSYASANYEQYF TGTGCCAGCAGTTATGCTAGCGCTAACTACGAGCAGTACTTC
. TRBJ2-5 . TRBV6-5 CEAPAGRETQYF TGTGAGGCTCCGGCGGGGCGGGAGACCCAGTACTTC
. TRBJ2-7 TRBD2 TRBV13 CASSLVLAGGDEQYF TGTGCCAGCAGCTTGGTATTGGCGGGAGGGGACGAGCAGTACTTC
few TRBJ1-2 . TRBV19 CASSMRGNYGYTF TGTGCCAGTAGTATGAGGGGAAACTATGGCTACACCTTC
. TRBJ2-5 . TRBV3-1/TRBV3-2 CASSQDLAGTQYF TGTGCCAGCAGCCAAGACCTGGCGGGGACCCAGTACTTC
. TRBJ1-4 . TRBV5-4 CASSLAGTANEKLFF TGTGCCAGCAGCTTGGCCGGGACGGCAAATGAAAAACTGTTTTTT
. TRBJ2-1 . TRBV7-9 CASRWGDGEQFF TGTGCCAGCAGATGGGGGGATGGTGAGCAGTTCTTC
. TRBJ1-3 TRBD1 TRBV6-5 CASRPGQGAGNTIYF TGTGCCAGCAGGCCGGGACAGGGCGCTGGAAACACCATATATTTT
. TRBJ1-2 TRBD1 TRBV5-1 CASSARNLRDRGNNYGYTF TGCGCCAGCAGCGCGCGTAACCTTCGGGACAGGGGAAATAACTATGGCTACACCTTC
. TRBJ2-3 . TRBV19 CASSPPGDTQYF TGTGCCAGTAGTCCTCCTGGAGATACGCAGTATTTT
. TRBJ2-2 . TRBV13 CASSLGWTPNTGELFF TGTGCCAGCAGCTTAGGTTGGACACCGAACACCGGGGAGCTGTTTTTT
. TRBJ2-3 . TRBV27 CASSLSAPEDTQYF TGTGCCAGCAGTTTATCGGCCCCCGAAGATACGCAGTATTTT
. TRBJ1-4 . TRBV19 CASSIALDEKLFF TGTGCCAGTAGTATTGCTCTGGACGAAAAACTGTTTTTT
few TRBJ1-2 TRBD1 TRBV6-5 CASSYYRGPNYGYTF TGTGCCAGCAGTTACTACAGGGGGCCTAACTATGGCTACACCTTC
. TRBJ2-7 . TRBV25-1 CASRARGTGSSEQYF TGTGCCAGCCGAGCTCGTGGGACTGGATCGTCCGAGCAGTACTTC